The source of this T cell receptor beta chain is a study of blood T cell repertoires in COVID-19. Study overall: Researchers got acute and convalescent COVID-19 samples from the United States, Italy and Spain. PBMCs, B-cell-depleted T cells, or T cells were the source of the cDNA or gDNA that made up the material.

The CDR3 is 14 amino acids. The trim removed 2 bases at V and 3 bases at J, leaving 3 bases unmatched. As originally analysed: Amplification from reference gene primers served as the basis for estimated nucleated cell counts. The repertoire was sequenced with immunoSEQ multiplex PCR; TCRdb's copy has only in-frame clones and lacks some. The DNA was the basis for D and trimming; V, J and clone size are from that table. Seen here are some 180,000 clones, about 88% observed once, and the top ten hold 15% to 20%. Seattle participants joined during active infection and were tracked over time. This clonotype originated in a man aged 50-60 years with COVID-19, enrolled during active disease. Input material: peripheral blood. The V call is TRBV23-1, the J call TRBJ1-1, with 7 bases matching TRBD1. TRBV23-1 is an ORF, and what it does is uncertain. CDR3 nucleotides: TGCGCCAGCAGTCAAGAGCAGGGGGACACTGAAGCTTTCTTT. It encodes CASSQEQGDTEAFF.